The rows below give T cell receptor beta chains drawn from one sample of a study of cytomegalovirus exposure and HLA in healthy donors. The assay was immunoSEQ multiplex PCR, and TCRdb's table has in-frame clones only and misses some. Here the sample spans approximately 200,000 clones, 60% to 85% being singletons. Sequenced sample: PBMCs. The receptors originated from a woman in her late teens or twenties in good health and CMV-seronegative. The CDR3 runs from the conserved cysteine through the conserved F or W. The order of the fields is V gene, clone size, D gene, J gene, CDR3 protein, CDR3 DNA. A D gene is named only where the DNA matches it firmly. Clone size is given for some rows only: seen once, a few or many times, or a class if the clone is expanded.

V gene: TRBV7-2
clone size: -
D gene: TRBD1
J gene: TRBJ2-5
CDR3 protein: CASSPTGQGIQETQYF
CDR3 DNA: TGTGCCAGCAGCCCCACGGGACAGGGAATACAAGAGACCCAGTACTTC

V gene: TRBV6-5
clone size: -
D gene: TRBD1
J gene: TRBJ2-1
CDR3 protein: CASRGQGPYNEQFF
CDR3 DNA: TGTGCCAGCAGAGGACAGGGACCCTACAATGAGCAGTTCTTC

V gene: TRBV2
clone size: -
D gene: -
J gene: TRBJ2-3
CDR3 protein: CASSGGPGMDSDTQYF
CDR3 DNA: TGTGCCAGCAGTGGGGGGCCGGGTATGGATTCAGATACGCAGTATTTT

V gene: TRBV4-3
clone size: few
D gene: TRBD2
J gene: TRBJ2-1
CDR3 protein: CASSPQITSGSYNEQFF
CDR3 DNA: TGCGCCAGCAGCCCTCAGATTACTAGCGGGAGCTACAATGAGCAGTTCTTC

V gene: TRBV2
clone size: -
D gene: TRBD1
J gene: TRBJ1-2
CDR3 protein: CASSEQPGGNGYTF
CDR3 DNA: TGTGCCAGCAGTGAACAACCAGGGGGGAATGGCTACACCTTC

V gene: TRBV5-8
clone size: once
D gene: -
J gene: TRBJ2-5
CDR3 protein: CASSLGQGGKETQYF
CDR3 DNA: TGTGCCAGCAGCTTGGGGCAGGGGGGAAAGGAGACCCAGTACTTC

V gene: TRBV7-9
clone size: -
D gene: TRBD1
J gene: TRBJ2-1
CDR3 protein: CASSIGQGSNVINEQFF
CDR3 DNA: TGTGCCAGCAGTATCGGACAGGGGTCGAACGTAATCAATGAGCAGTTCTTC

V gene: TRBV29-1
clone size: few
D gene: TRBD2
J gene: TRBJ2-2
CDR3 protein: CLASGGFGELFF
CDR3 DNA: TGCCTGGCTAGCGGGGGGTTCGGGGAGCTGTTTTTT

V gene: TRBV13
clone size: -
D gene: -
J gene: TRBJ2-7
CDR3 protein: CASSSDSSYEQYF
CDR3 DNA: TGTGCCAGCAGCTCGGACAGTTCCTACGAGCAGTACTTC

V gene: TRBV7-2
clone size: -
D gene: -
J gene: TRBJ1-5
CDR3 protein: CASSAGRGQPQHF
CDR3 DNA: TGTGCCAGCAGCGCCGGCCGAGGTCAGCCCCAGCATTTT

V gene: TRBV7-6
clone size: -
D gene: TRBD1
J gene: TRBJ1-2
CDR3 protein: CASSSDRIHGYTF
CDR3 DNA: TGTGCCAGCAGCTCGGACAGGATACATGGCTACACCTTC

V gene: TRBV28
clone size: -
D gene: TRBD1
J gene: TRBJ1-6
CDR3 protein: CASSPPLQGVISPLHF
CDR3 DNA: TGTGCCAGCAGTCCACCCTTACAGGGGGTAATTTCACCCCTCCACTTT

V gene: TRBV4-3
clone size: few
D gene: TRBD1
J gene: TRBJ2-7
CDR3 protein: CASSQERDSYEQYF
CDR3 DNA: TGCGCCAGCAGCCAAGAGAGGGACAGTTACGAGCAGTACTTC

V gene: TRBV19
clone size: -
D gene: -
J gene: TRBJ1-2
CDR3 protein: CACSKAEAYGYTF
CDR3 DNA: TGTGCATGCAGTAAGGCCGAGGCCTATGGCTACACCTTC

V gene: TRBV5-6
clone size: -
D gene: -
J gene: TRBJ1-4
CDR3 protein: CASSILRTGMGEKLFF
CDR3 DNA: TGTGCCAGCAGCATATTACGAACAGGGATGGGGGAAAAACTGTTTTTT

V gene: TRBV27
clone size: few
D gene: TRBD1
J gene: TRBJ1-1
CDR3 protein: CASSALGTGGAFF
CDR3 DNA: TGTGCCAGCAGCGCCCTTGGGACAGGGGGAGCTTTCTTT